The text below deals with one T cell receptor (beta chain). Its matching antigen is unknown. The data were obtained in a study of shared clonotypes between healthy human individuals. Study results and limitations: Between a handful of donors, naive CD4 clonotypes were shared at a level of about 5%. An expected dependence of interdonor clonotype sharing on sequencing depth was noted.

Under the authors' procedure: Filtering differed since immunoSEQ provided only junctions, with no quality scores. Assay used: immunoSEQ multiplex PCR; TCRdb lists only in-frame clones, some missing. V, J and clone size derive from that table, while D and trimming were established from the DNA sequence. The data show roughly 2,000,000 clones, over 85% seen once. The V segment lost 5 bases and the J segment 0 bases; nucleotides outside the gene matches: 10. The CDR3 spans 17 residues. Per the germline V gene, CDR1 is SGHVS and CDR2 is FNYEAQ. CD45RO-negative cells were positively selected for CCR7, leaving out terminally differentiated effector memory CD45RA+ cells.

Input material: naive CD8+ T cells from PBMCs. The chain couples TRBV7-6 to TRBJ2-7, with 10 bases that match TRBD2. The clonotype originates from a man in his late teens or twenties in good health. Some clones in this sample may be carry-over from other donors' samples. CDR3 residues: CASSPRRTSGISYEQYF. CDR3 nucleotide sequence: TGTGCCAGCAGCCCCCGACGGACTAGCGGAATCTCCTACGAGCAGTACTTC. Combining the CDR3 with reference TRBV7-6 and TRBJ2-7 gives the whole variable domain GAGVSQSPRYKVTKRGQDVALRCDPISGHVSLYWYRQALGQGPEFLTYFNYEAQQDKSGLPNDRFSAERPEGSISTLTIQRTEQRDSAMYRCASSPRRTSGISYEQYFGPGTRLTVT.